Listed here are 26 T cell receptor beta chains from one sample, sequenced in a study of blood T cell repertoires in COVID-19. Assay used: immunoSEQ multiplex PCR; TCRdb lists only in-frame clones, some missing. The table has 400,000 to 450,000 clones, approximately 90% seen once. Specimen: peripheral blood. These receptors all come from a woman between 25 and 40 years old with active or convalescent COVID-19.

This chain joins TRBV7-9 and TRBJ2-1; 8 bases are a match to TRBD2. The germline CDR1 and CDR2 sequences are SEHNR and FQNEAQ (reference sequence). The CDR3 sequence is 15 residues long. The J segment lost 9 bases and the V segment lost 5 bases, leaving 12 bases of the junction unmatched. The CDR3 spells CASSPPGTRLGEQFF. Written as DNA, the CDR3 is TGTGCCAGCAGCCCTCCCGGGACTAGATTGGGTGAGCAGTTCTTC.

The rearrangement links TRBV19 to TRBJ2-3; 11 bases fit TRBD2. Germline V CDR1 and CDR2: LNHDA, SQIVND (reference sequence). J was trimmed by 3 bases and V by 6 bases; bases with no gene match: 8. This CDR3 contains 16 residues. CDR3 nucleotides: TGTGCCAGTAGGAATAGCGGGAGGGGAAGAACAGATACGCAGTATTTT. Translated, it gives CASRNSGRGRTDTQYF.

A single count supports this clone. V and J are TRBV14 and TRBJ2-7, with TRBD1 identical over 7 bases. V dropped 3 bases and J dropped 2; count of bases not matched to a gene: 4. Germline lookup yields CDR1 SGHDN and CDR2 FVKESK. The CDR3 runs to 14 residues. In nucleotides, the CDR3 is TGTGCCAGCAGCCAGGGGACAGTGCCCTACGAGCAGTACTTC. Translated, it gives CASSQGTVPYEQYF.

This clone was recorded once. The chain recombines TRBV3-1 (or the pseudogene TRBV3-2) with TRBJ2-1; 9 bases align to TRBD1. Germline CDR1 reads LGHDT; CDR2 reads YNNKEL (reference sequence). The CDR3 contains 16 residues. The trim removed 0 bases at V and 10 bases at J, leaving 10 bases unmatched. The CDR3 sequence: CASSQELLSGQGEQFF. The CDR3 DNA is TGTGCCAGCAGCCAAGAGTTGCTATCAGGACAGGGGGAGCAGTTCTTC.

V gene TRBV15 combines with J gene TRBJ1-1; D is undetermined. Germline CDR1 and CDR2: LNHNV and YYDKDF (reference sequence). Trimming stripped 5 bases from V and 1 base from J, with 8 bases between. The CDR3 length is 13 residues. The DNA of the CDR3 is TGTGCCACCAGCCTAGAGGGGAACACTGAAGCTTTCTTT. This translates into CATSLEGNTEAFF.

This chain joins TRBV7-9 and TRBJ2-7, with 7 bases matching TRBD2. The germline CDR1 and CDR2 sequences are SEHNR and FQNEAQ (reference sequence). This CDR3 contains 15 residues. The junction had 6 bases not matched to a gene; V was cut back by 0 bases and J by 4 bases. Here the CDR3 reads CASSLAAGRGYEQYF. The CDR3 DNA sequence: TGTGCCAGCAGCTTAGCAGCGGGAAGGGGTTACGAGCAGTACTTC.

In this sample, this clone turned up a few times. The rearrangement links TRBV12-5 to TRBJ2-1; 11 bases line up with TRBD2. V shed 3 bases and J 3 bases; nucleotides not matched to a gene: 1. The CDR3 is 15 residues long. Germline V gives CDR1 LGHNT, CDR2 FRNRAP. CDR3 nucleotide sequence: TGTGCTAGTGGTTTCGGGACTAGCGGCTACAATGAGCAGTTCTTC. This translates into CASGFGTSGYNEQFF.

The gene calls are TRBV10-1 and TRBJ2-5, with 8 bases identical to TRBD1. CDR1 and CDR2 (germline): WNHNN, SYGVQD (reference sequence). Trimming removed 4 bases from V and 2 bases from J; junction bases left unmatched: 6. This CDR3 has 15 residues. The CDR3 bases are TGCGCCAGCAGTGCGGGCAGGGGGCTGCAAGAGACCCAGTACTTC. It translates to CASSAGRGLQETQYF.

CDR3 residues: CAISVESPRQETQYF. CDR3 in DNA: TGTGCCATCAGCGTAGAATCTCCCCGGCAAGAGACCCAGTACTTC. V and J are TRBV10-3 and TRBJ2-5, with D unresolved. Trimming stripped 6 bases from V and 2 bases from J, with 16 bases between. Germline V lookup: CDR1 ENHRY, CDR2 SYGVKD. CDR3 length: 15 amino acids.

V gene TRBV7-9 combines with J gene TRBJ2-1, with 10 bases that match TRBD2. This CDR3 contains 16 residues. The trim removed 1 base at V and 8 bases at J, leaving 8 bases unmatched. Germline V lookup: CDR1 SEHNR, CDR2 FQNEAQ (reference sequence). The CDR3 here is CASSLDGTSGADEQFF. The CDR3 DNA is TGTGCCAGCAGCTTAGATGGTACTAGCGGGGCGGATGAGCAGTTCTTC.

The chain carries TRBV19 and TRBJ2-3; 8 bases match TRBD1. The CDR3 sequence is 14 residues long. In germline, CDR1 is LNHDA, CDR2 SQIVND (reference sequence). The V segment lost 5 bases and the J segment 4 bases; nucleotides outside the gene matches: 5. For the CDR3, the DNA is TGTGCCAGTAGTGGGACAGGACGGCCAGATACGCAGTATTTT. It codes for CASSGTGRPDTQYF.

The V gene is TRBV5-4, the J gene TRBJ2-2; 9 bases line up with TRBD2. The CDR3 is 15 amino acids. Germline V CDR1 and CDR2: SGHNT, YYREEE (reference sequence). Germline trimming cut 2 bases from V and 5 bases from J; bases unmatched to any gene: 4. The CDR3 DNA sequence: TGTGCCAGCAGCTTTCTAGCGGGACCGACCGGGGAGCTGTTTTTT. Translation gives CASSFLAGPTGELFF.

The rearrangement uses TRBV4-1 and TRBJ1-2; D not certain. In germline, CDR1 is MGHRA, CDR2 YSYEKL. The V end lost 0 bases, the J end lost 5 bases, and 10 bases lay between the germline ends. The length of the CDR3 is 14 residues. CDR3 nucleotides: TGCGCCAGCAGCCAAGACCCCAGGCCGTATGGCTACACCTTC. Its translation: CASSQDPRPYGYTF.

V usage is TRBV5-1 and J usage is TRBJ1-3, with D tentatively TRBD1 (5 bases). Trimming took 2 bases from V and 0 from J, leaving 12 bases between them. Looked up from germline, CDR1 is SGHRS and CDR2 is YFSETQ. The CDR3 totals 16 residues. In nucleotides, the CDR3 is TGCGCCAGCAGCTTAATGGACACCAGCTCTGGAAACACCATATATTTT. Amino acid sequence: CASSLMDTSSGNTIYF.

The chain is built from TRBV18 and TRBJ1-1; the D gene is possibly TRBD1 (6 bases). The CDR3 sequence is 16 residues long. The ends were cut back, 5 bases at V and 5 bases at J, with 21 bases in the middle. The germline V gene has CDR1 KGHSH and CDR2 LQKENI. CDR3 amino acids: CASSTVGGGEWTEAFF. CDR3 sequence (DNA): TGTGCCAGCTCAACCGTTGGGGGCGGTGAGTGGACTGAAGCTTTCTTT.

The V gene is TRBV28, the J gene TRBJ2-5; 7 positions match TRBD2. This CDR3 contains 13 residues. V lost 5 bases, J lost 2 bases, and 2 bases stayed unmatched. CDR1 and CDR2 from the germline V gene are MDHEN and SYDVKM. CDR3 in DNA: TGTGCCAGCAGTCTAGCGGTACAAGAGACCCAGTACTTC. It translates to CASSLAVQETQYF.

The chain employs TRBV25-1 and TRBJ2-5, with TRBD1 as a possible D gene (5 bases). Trimming stripped 0 bases from V and 7 bases from J, with 15 bases between. Germline assignment: CDR1 MGHDK and CDR2 SYGVNS. The CDR3 totals 15 residues. CDR3 amino acids: CASSEYPQQGGTQYF. For the CDR3, the DNA is TGTGCCAGCAGTGAATACCCCCAGCAGGGCGGGACCCAGTACTTC. Full variable domain (outside the CDR3, taken from reference TRBV25-1 and TRBJ2-5): EADIYQTPRYLVIGTGKKITLECSQTMGHDKMYWYQQDPGMELHLIHYSYGVNSTEKGDLSSESTVSRIRTEHFPLTLESARPSHTSQYLCASSEYPQQGGTQYFGPGTRLLVL.

V gene TRBV20-1 combines with J gene TRBJ2-5; weak D call: TRBD2 (5 bases). The CDR3 is made up of 12 amino acids. Trimming left V 3 bases short and J 3 bases short, with 8 bases between. The germline gives CDR1 DFQATT, CDR2 SNEGSKA (reference sequence). CDR3 residues: CSASSGEETQYF. Written as DNA, the CDR3 is TGCAGTGCTAGTTCCGGGGAAGAGACCCAGTACTTC.

This rearrangement joins TRBV19 to TRBJ2-7, with D perhaps TRBD1 (6 bases). The germline V gene encodes CDR1 LNHDA and CDR2 SQIVND (reference sequence). Deletions cut 7 bases from V and 0 bases from J, with 13 bases between. CDR3 length: 14 residues. As DNA, the CDR3 is TGTGCCAGTAAGGGCCAGGGGTCCTCCTACGAGCAGTACTTC. Its translation is CASKGQGSSYEQYF.

V usage is TRBV7-8 and J usage is TRBJ2-2; 13 nucleotides match TRBD2. The germline CDR1 and CDR2 sequences are SGHVS and FQNEAQ. The CDR3 spans 19 residues. Unmatched junction bases numbered 9, after V lost 2 bases and J lost 3 bases. CDR3 in amino acids: CASSLYVLAGGPDTGELFF. Written as DNA, the CDR3 is TGTGCCAGCAGCTTATACGTACTAGCGGGGGGGCCCGACACCGGGGAGCTGTTTTTT.

V usage is TRBV9 and J usage is TRBJ1-3; no firm D call. Germline loops: CDR1 SGDLS, CDR2 YYNGEE. CDR3 size: 17 residues. The ends were cut back, 0 bases at V and 0 bases at J, with 13 bases in the middle. The CDR3 is CASSVGAVKSSGNTIYF. The CDR3 nucleotides read TGTGCCAGCAGCGTAGGGGCAGTCAAAAGCTCTGGAAACACCATATATTTT.

The chain has TRBV10-2 and TRBJ1-3; 8 bases agree with TRBD1. This CDR3 has 16 residues. J was trimmed by 2 bases and V by 3 bases; bases with no gene match: 6. Germline assignment: CDR1 WSHSY and CDR2 SAAADI. The CDR3 here is CASSETDRAAGNTIYF. The CDR3 nucleotides read TGCGCCAGCAGTGAAACGGACAGGGCTGCTGGAAACACCATATATTTT.

The V gene is TRBV4-1, the J gene TRBJ1-4; tentative D call: TRBD1 (5 bases). The CDR3 has 17 amino acids. V lost 5 bases, J lost 8 bases, and 24 bases lay in between. Per the germline V gene, CDR1 is MGHRA and CDR2 is YSYEKL. The CDR3 loop reads CASSNSLGGEEREKLFF. The CDR3 DNA is TGCGCCAGCAGCAACTCCTTGGGGGGGGAGGAAAGAGAAAAACTGTTTTTT.

The chain couples TRBV5-1 to TRBJ1-1; possibly TRBD1 for D (5 bases). Trimming took 0 bases from V and 0 from J, leaving 9 bases between them. The CDR3 has 15 residues. Per germline, CDR1 SGHRS and CDR2 YFSETQ. The CDR3 region is CASSLVGEMNTEAFF. For the CDR3, the DNA is TGCGCCAGCAGCTTGGTAGGGGAAATGAACACTGAAGCTTTCTTT.

The chain joins TRBV2 to TRBJ2-7, with 9 bases identical to TRBD2. J lost 3 bases, V lost 3 bases, and 9 bases had no gene match. Germline CDR1 SNHLY, CDR2 FYNNEI. This CDR3 spans 16 amino acids. CDR3 sequence reads: CASSDFPLRGGYEQYF. CDR3 coding DNA: TGTGCCAGCAGTGATTTTCCCTTGCGGGGGGGCTACGAGCAGTACTTC.

The rearrangement uses TRBV21-1 and TRBJ1-3; TRBD1 reflects the table's D call only, with no check against the DNA. TRBV21-1 is annotated as a pseudogene. CDR3 length: 20 residues. The CDR3 loop reads CASSRWTGVRTPFSGNTIYF. The CDR3 bases are TGTGCCAGCAGCAGGTGGACAGGGGTCCGCACCCCCTTCTCTGGAAACACCATATATTTT.